This is a list of T cell receptor beta chains from one sample in a study of siplizumab effects on memory and regulatory T cells. Profiling relied on immunoSEQ multiplex PCR, and the TCRdb table lists in-frame clones only, not all of them. Here the sample spans approximately 120,000 clones, around 93% being singletons. Sequenced material: non-Treg CD4+ T cells sorted from blood. The source of these receptors is a human donor in good health. Both conserved end residues are part of each CDR3. A D gene is named only where the DNA matches it firmly.

j_gene: TRBJ1-2; v_gene: TRBV10-3; d_gene: -; CDR3aa: CAISDTTGNYGYTF; CDR3nt: TGTGCCATCAGTGACACGACAGGTAACTATGGCTACACCTTC
j_gene: TRBJ2-5; v_gene: TRBV6-5; d_gene: -; CDR3aa: CASSYSGAAAQETQYF; CDR3nt: TGTGCCAGCAGTTACTCAGGGGCGGCAGCCCAAGAGACCCAGTACTTC
j_gene: TRBJ2-1; v_gene: TRBV5-1; d_gene: TRBD2; CDR3aa: CASSLGGGSYNEQFF; CDR3nt: TGCGCCAGCAGCTTGGGCGGGGGCTCCTACAATGAGCAGTTCTTC
j_gene: TRBJ2-1; v_gene: TRBV2; d_gene: TRBD1; CDR3aa: CASSADRGSYNEQFF; CDR3nt: TGTGCCAGCAGTGCGGACAGGGGCTCCTACAATGAGCAGTTCTTC
j_gene: TRBJ1-2; v_gene: TRBV25-1; d_gene: -; CDR3aa: CASSESDRPYGYTF; CDR3nt: TGTGCCAGCAGTGAATCAGACAGGCCATATGGCTACACCTTC
j_gene: TRBJ2-7; v_gene: TRBV15; d_gene: TRBD1; CDR3aa: CATSTEDRWYEQYF; CDR3nt: TGTGCCACCAGCACGGAGGACAGGTGGTACGAGCAGTACTTC
j_gene: TRBJ2-3; v_gene: TRBV28; d_gene: TRBD2; CDR3aa: CASNSGGAGEDTQYF; CDR3nt: TGTGCCAGCAACAGCGGGGGGGCCGGGGAAGATACGCAGTATTTT
j_gene: TRBJ1-1; v_gene: TRBV2; d_gene: TRBD1; CDR3aa: CASARQGITEAFF; CDR3nt: TGTGCCAGCGCCAGACAGGGGATCACTGAAGCTTTCTTT
j_gene: TRBJ2-5; v_gene: TRBV5-4; d_gene: -; CDR3aa: CASSTGAGSRETQYF; CDR3nt: TGTGCCAGCAGTACGGGGGCGGGATCTCGAGAGACCCAGTACTTC
j_gene: TRBJ1-2; v_gene: TRBV19; d_gene: -; CDR3aa: CASSISEIHGYTF; CDR3nt: TGTGCCAGTAGTATTTCGGAAATCCATGGCTACACCTTC
j_gene: TRBJ2-5; v_gene: TRBV18; d_gene: -; CDR3aa: CASSQTGGQETQYF; CDR3nt: TGTGCCAGCTCTCAAACCGGGGGCCAAGAGACCCAGTACTTC
j_gene: TRBJ2-7; v_gene: TRBV19; d_gene: TRBD1; CDR3aa: CASGDRVGEQYF; CDR3nt: TGTGCCAGTGGGGACAGGGTGGGGGAGCAGTACTTC